The T cell receptor (beta chain) described here comes from a study of T cells in narcolepsy (dated by TCRdb to 2016 to 2019). Regarding the study in general: The study enrolled patients with narcolepsy type 1 or type 2 (NT1, NT2) together with healthy control donors. The study used TCR Vbeta sequencing to track clonotypes in blood and CSF while looking for autoreactive T cells in narcolepsy patients that target self-antigens of hypocretin neurons (hypocretin, TRIB2).

For TCR Vbeta sequencing, memory CD4+ T cells were sorted ex vivo from the peripheral blood of both healthy controls and narcolepsy patients. The library was prepared using the immunoSEQ multiplex PCR assay. TCRdb limited this immuneACCESS table to in-frame rearrangements with V and J called. A share of clones is missing; checked studies link under half to unresolved V genes, and the rest is unexplained. The sample table holds tens of thousands of clones, of which around 86% were seen once. More than 1.5% of the sample lies in the top ten. Measured from the cysteine to the phenylalanine, the CDR3 is 13 residues long. The DNA shown is the 39-base CDR3, in frame from base 1. The germline ends are 9 bases apart after V is trimmed by 3 bases and J by 2 bases. Reading the germline V gene (reference sequence) gives CDR1 SGHNT and CDR2 YYREEE. In the case of this clone: Its target antigen remains unknown. Per-base qualities were not stored, and no clone one base away is much larger.

Here is what the overall study found, with its caveats: Plots comparing CSF and blood CD4+ T cell clonotypes from the same patient highlighted HCRT-specific and TRIB2-specific autoreactive clonotypes. Autoreactive clonotypes were reported to be detected serially in the blood of the same patients and of different patients, but not in the blood of healthy controls. Certain blood memory CD4+ repertoires from patients and controls had no sequences that matched autoreactive T cell clones. Patients and controls had similar numbers of sequenced blood memory CD4+ clonotypes, with averages of around 39,000 in patients and 33,354 in controls.

Material for sequencing was memory (CD45RA-) CD4+ T cells from blood. The cell subset or site label, as the study defines it: memory T cells sorted ex vivo from peripheral blood. This sequence was found in a human donor in good health. The sequence joins TRBV5-4 to TRBJ2-7; no D gene can be assigned with confidence. CDR3 loop: CASSSHNTYEQYF. Here is the DNA: TGTGCCAGCAGCTCCCATAATACCTACGAGCAGTACTTC.